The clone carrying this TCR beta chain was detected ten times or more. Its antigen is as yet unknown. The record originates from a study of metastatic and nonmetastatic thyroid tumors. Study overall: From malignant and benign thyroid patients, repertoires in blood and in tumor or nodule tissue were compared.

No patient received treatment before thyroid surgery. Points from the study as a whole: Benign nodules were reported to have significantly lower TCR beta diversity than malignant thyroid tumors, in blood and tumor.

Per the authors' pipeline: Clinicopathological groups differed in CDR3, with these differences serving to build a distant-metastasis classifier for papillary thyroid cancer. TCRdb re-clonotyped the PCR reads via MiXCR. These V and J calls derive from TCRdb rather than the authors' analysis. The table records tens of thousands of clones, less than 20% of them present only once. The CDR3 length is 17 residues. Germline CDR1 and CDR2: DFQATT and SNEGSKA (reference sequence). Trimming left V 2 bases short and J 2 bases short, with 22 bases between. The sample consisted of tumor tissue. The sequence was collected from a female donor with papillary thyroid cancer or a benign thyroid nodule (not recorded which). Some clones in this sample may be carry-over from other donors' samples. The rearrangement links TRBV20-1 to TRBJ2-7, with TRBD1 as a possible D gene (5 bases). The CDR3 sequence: CSARPEIRVSRAYEQYF. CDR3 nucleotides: TGCAGTGCTAGACCAGAGATAAGGGTTAGCAGGGCCTACGAGCAGTACTTC.